The 32 T cell receptor beta chains listed next were all sequenced from one sample in a study of cytomegalovirus exposure and HLA in healthy donors (TCRdb year 2017). The library was made by the immunoSEQ multiplex PCR assay. A mixture of 60 forward primers for TCR Vbeta segments and 13 reverse primers for TCR Jbeta segments was used in the multiplex PCR. This is the immuneACCESS table as TCRdb keeps it, with only in-frame sequences that have V and J called. A part of the clones is gone; compared with another copy, unresolved V genes explain less than half, and the rest is unexplained. For this sample the table gives more than 150,000 clones, of which 75% to 80% were detected only once. 4.5% to 7.5% of the sample goes to the ten largest clones. Sequences were obtained from PBMCs. These receptor sequences come from a woman aged 25 to 39 in good health and CMV-seropositive.

The V gene is TRBV10-3, the J gene TRBJ1-3; 8 nucleotides align to TRBD1. Germline assignment: CDR1 ENHRY and CDR2 SYGVKD. J was trimmed by 0 bases and V by 5 bases; bases with no gene match: 9. The CDR3 extends over 17 amino acids. This chain's CDR3 is CAISIGQGQSSGNTIYF. The CDR3, as DNA: TGTGCCATCAGTATAGGACAGGGACAGAGCTCTGGAAACACCATATATTTT.

Of note for this clone: This sample includes further DNA sequences coding for the same CDR3. The chain joins TRBV4-3 to TRBJ2-7; TRBD1 agrees at 10 bases. The J segment lost 3 bases and the V segment lost 0 bases, leaving 2 bases of the junction unmatched. The length of the CDR3 is 15 residues. CDR1 and CDR2 (germline): LGHNA, YSLEER. CDR3 coding DNA: TGCGCCAGCAGCCAAGAGGGGACAGGGGTCTACGAGCAGTACTTC. This gives the protein CASSQEGTGVYEQYF.

This clone was seen more than once but under ten times. The chain is built from TRBV20-1 and TRBJ1-2, with 8 bases lining up with TRBD1. The CDR3 length is 10 residues. Germline V gene sequence: CDR1 DFQATT, CDR2 SNEGSKA (reference sequence). The CDR3 protein is CIGQGRDYTF. In nucleotides, the CDR3 is TGCATTGGACAGGGAAGGGACTACACCTTC.

Concerning this clone itself: Mismatch with germline at one junction end may stem from a read error. The genes are TRBV13 and TRBJ1-2; D is unclear. Germline CDR1 PRHDT, CDR2 FYEKMQ (reference sequence). This CDR3 is built from 11 residues. The CDR3 coding sequence is TGTGCCAGCAGCAAGGGAGATGGCAACACCTTC. Encoded protein: CASSKGDGNTF.

The rearrangement links TRBV2 to TRBJ1-1; D unclear. V was pared by 9 bases and J by 4 bases, with 18 bases between. Germline CDR1 is SNHLY and CDR2 is FYNNEI. The CDR3 has 14 amino acids. CDR3: CARVSDASGTEAFF. DNA of the CDR3: TGTGCCAGGGTGTCAGACGCGTCGGGCACTGAAGCTTTCTTT.

CDR3 bases: TGTGCCAGCAGTTTGGGACAGGGGATCCACGAGCAGTACTTC. This gives the protein CASSLGQGIHEQYF. The gene calls are TRBV27 and TRBJ2-7, with 10 bases that match TRBD1. J was trimmed by 5 bases and V by 3 bases; bases with no gene match: 4. The CDR3 is 14 residues long. Germline CDR1 and CDR2: MNHEY and SMNVEV (reference sequence).

In nucleotides, the CDR3 is TGTGCCAGCAGCCGGGGTGGCCAGCCCCAGCATTTT. Amino acid sequence: CASSRGGQPQHF. The chain employs TRBV9 and TRBJ1-5; D gene ambiguous. This CDR3 spans 12 amino acids. V lost 4 bases and J 7 bases, leaving 9 bases between the germline ends. Germline V gene lookup returns CDR1 SGDLS and CDR2 YYNGEE.

V is TRBV5-1 and J is TRBJ2-5; 9 positions agree with TRBD1. Germline V gene data show CDR1 as SGHRS and CDR2 as YFSETQ. With V trimmed by 3 bases and J by 4 bases, 10 bases remained unmatched. This CDR3 is built from 16 residues. The CDR3 bases are TGCGCCAGCAGCTATTATCGGGACAGGGATCCAGAGACCCAGTACTTC. Its translation is CASSYYRDRDPETQYF.

J is TRBJ2-7 and V is TRBV7-6, with a weak D call TRBD1 (6 bases). The CDR3 loop spans 15 amino acids. Trimming left V 6 bases short and J 0 bases short, with 15 bases between. In germline, CDR1 is SGHVS, CDR2 FNYEAQ. CDR3 DNA: TGTGCCAGCAGTTTTAGACAGGCCAGCTCCTACGAGCAGTACTTC. Residues: CASSFRQASSYEQYF. The full variable domain, completed using reference TRBV7-6 and TRBJ2-7, is GAGVSQSPRYKVTKRGQDVALRCDPISGHVSLYWYRQALGQGPEFLTYFNYEAQQDKSGLPNDRFSAERPEGSISTLTIQRTEQRDSAMYRCASSFRQASSYEQYFGPGTRLTVT.

The rearrangement uses TRBV6-1 and TRBJ2-7; 8 bases agree with TRBD2. Trimming removed 6 bases from V and 4 bases from J; junction bases left unmatched: 8. This CDR3 has 14 residues. CDR1 is MNHNS, CDR2 SASEGT, per germline. CDR3 DNA sequence: TGTGCCAGCAGGGGACTAGGTATCATTTACGAGCAGTACTTC. Its translation: CASRGLGIIYEQYF.

The chain has TRBV19 and TRBJ1-6; D is unclear. V shed 0 bases and J shed 10 bases, with 13 bases lying between them. CDR3 size: 15 residues. CDR1 is LNHDA, CDR2 SQIVND, per germline (reference sequence). DNA of the CDR3: TGTGCCAGTAGTATAGAGCCGGGGAGAGGGTCACCCCTCCACTTT. Translated, it gives CASSIEPGRGSPLHF.

This sequence joins TRBV23-1 and TRBJ2-5, with a tentative D call TRBD1 (6 bases). TRBV23-1 counts as an open reading frame of uncertain function. V was pared by 4 bases and J by 2 bases, with 14 bases between. This CDR3 spans 15 amino acids. CDR3 sequence (DNA): TGCGCCAGCAGTCTGCAGGGGAAAGGGCAAGAGACCCAGTACTTC. It encodes CASSLQGKGQETQYF.

The chain combines TRBV6-6 with TRBJ2-5; the match to TRBD1 covers 9 bases. The V and J ends lost 6 bases and 0 bases, in that order; junction bases with no gene match: 5. Per germline, CDR1 MNHNY and CDR2 SVGAGI (reference sequence). This CDR3 region has 15 residues. The CDR3 coding sequence is TGTGCCAGCAGCGGACAGGGGACGTACCAAGAGACCCAGTACTTC. Translation: CASSGQGTYQETQYF.

This clone has more than one count but fewer than ten. The chain combines TRBV5-1 with TRBJ1-2; 7 nucleotides line up with TRBD1. V gave up 1 base and J gave up 6 bases; unmatched junction bases: 3. The CDR3 runs 13 residues. CDR1 and CDR2 from the germline V gene are SGHRS and YFSETQ. Here the CDR3 DNA reads TGCGCCAGCAGCTTGCGACAGGGCGATGGCTACACCTTC. It specifies CASSLRQGDGYTF.

This clone came up once. CDR3: CASSLGLGLSVQETQYF. Here the CDR3 DNA reads TGCGCCAGCAGCTTGGGGTTGGGGCTTTCCGTTCAAGAGACCCAGTACTTC. The chain combines TRBV5-1 with TRBJ2-5; the D gene is possibly TRBD1 (5 bases). This CDR3 contains 17 residues. Germline assignment: CDR1 SGHRS and CDR2 YFSETQ. Trimming left V 0 bases short and J 2 bases short, with 17 bases between.

The chain recombines TRBV5-1 with TRBJ2-7; 8 bases agree with TRBD1. The CDR3 is made up of 17 amino acids. V shed 1 base and J 0 bases; nucleotides not matched to a gene: 9. CDR1 is SGHRS, CDR2 YFSETQ, per germline. CDR3 sequence (DNA): TGCGCCAGCAGCTTGACCCAATCCGGGACAGGCTCCTACGAGCAGTACTTC. This encodes CASSLTQSGTGSYEQYF. The whole variable domain, filled in from reference TRBV5-1 and TRBJ2-7, reads KAGVTQTPRYLIKTRGQQVTLSCSPISGHRSVSWYQQTPGQGLQFLFEYFSETQRNKGNFPGRFSGRQFSNSRSEMNVSTLELGDSALYLCASSLTQSGTGSYEQYFGPGTRLTVT.

The genes are TRBV6-1 and TRBJ2-4; tentative D call: TRBD1 (5 bases). With 3 bases removed from V and 7 bases from J, the gap between germline ends came to 13 bases. CDR3 size: 14 residues. Looked up from germline, CDR1 is MNHNS and CDR2 is SASEGT. CDR3 coding DNA: TGTGCCAGCAGTGAGTTAGGGGTTGGCAACATTCAGTACTTC. It codes for CASSELGVGNIQYF.

J is TRBJ1-1 and V is TRBV6-5; D uncertain. The CDR3 totals 14 residues. V lost 0 bases and J lost 3, with 8 bases in between. The germline V gene has CDR1 MNHEY and CDR2 SVGAGI. CDR3: CASSYSNPDTEAFF. The CDR3 bases are TGTGCCAGCAGTTACTCAAATCCGGACACTGAAGCTTTCTTT.

This chain connects TRBV6-5 to TRBJ2-1, with TRBD1 identical over 7 bases. J was trimmed by 10 bases and V by 10 bases; bases with no gene match: 16. The CDR3 is 14 residues long. Germline V gives CDR1 MNHEY, CDR2 SVGAGI. CDR3 DNA: TGTGCCACCGCCCGGTACATTAAGACAGGGGAGCAGTTCTTC. As protein: CATARYIKTGEQFF.

The chain is built from TRBV10-2 and TRBJ2-1, with D perhaps TRBD2 (6 bases). Germline V CDR1 and CDR2: WSHSY, SAAADI. The CDR3 spans 15 residues. Trimming pared 4 bases from V and 9 bases from J, leaving 19 bases between. In DNA, the CDR3 is TGCGCCAGCAGTGGGGGGGAGGCATTGGCACCTGAGCAGTTCTTC. It codes for CASSGGEALAPEQFF.

This rearrangement joins TRBV28 to TRBJ2-1; 9 nucleotides line up with TRBD1. CDR1 is MDHEN and CDR2 is SYDVKM in the germline V gene. Germline trimming cut 8 bases from V and 4 bases from J; bases unmatched to any gene: 9. This CDR3 comprises 15 residues. The CDR3, as DNA: TGTGCCAGCCATCGACAGGGGGAGGGGTACAATGAGCAGTTCTTC. Its protein is CASHRQGEGYNEQFF.

This clone was recorded once. The genes are TRBV6-1 and TRBJ1-1, with unresolved D. CDR3 length: 13 residues. Germline V gives CDR1 MNHNS, CDR2 SASEGT. Trimming removed 4 bases from V and 5 bases from J, with 11 bases in between. The CDR3: CASSVGVDTEAFF. CDR3 bases: TGTGCCAGCAGTGTCGGGGTCGATACTGAAGCTTTCTTT.

The gene calls are TRBV29-1 and TRBJ2-3, with D tentatively TRBD1 (5 bases). Deletions cut 4 bases from V and 3 bases from J, with 14 bases between. Germline CDR1 reads SQVTM; CDR2 reads ANQGSEA. CDR3 length equals 14 residues. CDR3 amino acids: CSVAGRVWTDTQYF. CDR3 in DNA: TGCAGCGTTGCAGGCAGGGTTTGGACAGATACGCAGTATTTT.

This clone was seen more than once but under ten times. The chain carries TRBV10-2 and TRBJ1-2, with D uncertain. The germline V gene has CDR1 WSHSY and CDR2 SAAADI. The CDR3 has 16 amino acids. Trimming removed 0 bases at V and 0 bases at J, with 11 bases between. CDR3 in amino acids: CASSESIQPPNYGYTF. The DNA for the CDR3 is TGCGCCAGCAGTGAGTCGATACAGCCCCCTAACTATGGCTACACCTTC.

The chain couples TRBV5-6 to TRBJ2-2, with 7 bases identical to TRBD2. J gave up 6 bases and V 1 base, and 0 bases lay outside the gene matches. This CDR3 region has 13 residues. Germline V gene sequence: CDR1 SGHDT, CDR2 YYEEEE. In DNA form, the CDR3 reads TGTGCCAGCAGCTTGACTAGCGCCGGGGAGCTGTTTTTT. Protein sequence: CASSLTSAGELFF. The complete variable domain, with remaining parts taken from reference TRBV5-6 and TRBJ2-2, reads DAGVTQSPTHLIKTRGQQVTLRCSPKSGHDTVSWYQQALGQGPQFIFQYYEEEERQRGNFPDRFSGHQFPNYSSELNVNALLLGDSALYLCASSLTSAGELFFGEGSRLTVL.

V is TRBV27 and J is TRBJ2-6; the D gene is possibly TRBD1 (9 bases). The CDR3 has 23 residues. The V end lost 6 bases, the J end lost 0 bases, and 33 bases lay between the germline ends. Germline V gene data show CDR1 as MNHEY and CDR2 as SMNVEV (reference sequence). The CDR3 DNA reads TGTGCCAGCAGCTCCCCGCCGGGACAGGGTTCGGGGGGGGGCAACTCTGGGGCCAACGTCCTGACTTTC. It encodes CASSSPPGQGSGGGNSGANVLTF. The complete variable domain, with remaining parts taken from reference TRBV27 and TRBJ2-6, reads EAQVTQNPRYLITVTGKKLTVTCSQNMNHEYMSWYRQDPGLGLRQIYYSMNVEVTDKGDVPEGYKVSRKEKRNFPLILESPSPNQTSLYFCASSSPPGQGSGGGNSGANVLTFGAGSRLTVL.

This chain joins TRBV28 and TRBJ2-7; 12 nucleotides line up with TRBD1. The trim removed 5 bases at V and 4 bases at J, leaving 6 bases unmatched. CDR1 is MDHEN and CDR2 is SYDVKM in the germline V gene. The length of the CDR3 is 15 residues. In nucleotides, the CDR3 is TGTGCCAGCAGTCCGGGACAGGGGGCTCGTTACGAGCAGTACTTC. It encodes CASSPGQGARYEQYF.

This chain connects TRBV9 to TRBJ2-3; 10 bases line up with TRBD2. Germline V lookup: CDR1 SGDLS, CDR2 YYNGEE. The CDR3 totals 15 residues. Trimming cost V 4 bases and J 0 bases; bases outside gene matches: 2. The chain's CDR3 is CASSMGLASTDTQYF. The CDR3 DNA reads TGTGCCAGCAGCATGGGACTAGCGAGCACAGATACGCAGTATTTT. The variable domain in full, with the rest retrieved from reference TRBV9 and TRBJ2-3, is DSGVTQTPKHLITATGQRVTLRCSPRSGDLSVYWYQQSLDQGLQFLIQYYNGEERAKGNILERFSAQQFPDLHSELNLSSLELGDSALYFCASSMGLASTDTQYFGPGTRLTVL.

The gene calls are TRBV28 and TRBJ1-4; TRBD1 matches at 10 bases. V dropped 7 bases and J dropped 10; count of bases not matched to a gene: 12. The V gene's germline CDR1 is MDHEN and CDR2 SYDVKM. The CDR3 sequence is 15 residues long. The CDR3 region is CASNEPGQGSRKLFF. In DNA form, the CDR3 reads TGTGCCAGCAACGAACCGGGACAGGGGTCTAGAAAACTGTTTTTT.

The chain couples TRBV6-6 to TRBJ1-1; no definite D call. The CDR3 length is 13 residues. Trimming stripped 2 bases from V and 1 base from J, with 5 bases between. The germline CDR1 and CDR2 sequences are MNHNY and SVGAGI (reference sequence). The CDR3 here is CASSYGPNTEAFF. CDR3 in DNA: TGTGCCAGCAGTTACGGCCCGAACACTGAAGCTTTCTTT.

The V and J genes are TRBV7-2 and TRBJ1-3; TRBD1 might be the D (6 bases). V was shortened by 1 base and J by 0 bases, with 7 bases between the two germline ends. The CDR3 totals 15 residues. The germline V gene has CDR1 SGHTA and CDR2 FQGNSA. DNA for the CDR3: TGTGCCAGCAGCTTAGGGGGGCGCTCTGGAAACACCATATATTTT. Encoded protein: CASSLGGRSGNTIYF. Variable domain in full (rest from reference TRBV7-2 and TRBJ1-3): GAGVSQSPSNKVTEKGKDVELRCDPISGHTALYWYRQSLGQGLEFLIYFQGNSAPDKSGLPSDRFSAERTGGSVSTLTIQRTQQEDSAVYLCASSLGGRSGNTIYFGEGSWLTVV.

The rearrangement links TRBV5-1 to TRBJ2-3, with 7 bases lining up with TRBD2. This CDR3 is built from 18 residues. Looked up from germline, CDR1 is SGHRS and CDR2 is YFSETQ. V was clipped by 2 bases and J by 0 bases; unmatched bases: 12. CDR3: CASSFRSLGGGSTDTQYF. The CDR3 DNA sequence: TGCGCCAGCAGCTTTCGGAGTCTTGGCGGGGGAAGCACAGATACGCAGTATTTT.